This entry lists 12 T cell receptor beta chains sequenced from one sample in a study of vaccination effects on CD4 cells after COVID-19. Their antigen targets remain unknown. Sequencing was preceded by expansion of antigen-specific CD4+ T cells with viral peptide pools in the ViraFEST assay. The authors isolated CD4+ T cells after more than eight days of culture. The vaccine given was either BNT162b2 or mRNA-1273, in two doses. Here immunoSEQ multiplex PCR was the method, and the copy in TCRdb shows in-frame clones only, minus some. The table has under 80,000 clones, 73% seen once. Material: CD4+ T cells from PBMCs cultured with HCoV-229E spike peptides, obtained after COVID-19 vaccination. These receptors were obtained from a human donor who received a COVID-19 vaccine.

The gene calls are TRBV7-3 and TRBJ2-3, with 8 bases lining up with TRBD2. The CDR3 is made up of 15 amino acids. V shed 7 bases and J 0 bases; nucleotides not matched to a gene: 6. Germline-derived CDR1 and CDR2 are SGHTA and FQGTGA. In DNA, the CDR3 is TGTGCCAGCACCCAACGGGGGGGTAGCACAGATACGCAGTATTTT. Translated: CASTQRGGSTDTQYF.

V and J are TRBV4-2 and TRBJ2-1; D is ambiguous. This CDR3 comprises 18 residues. The V gene's germline CDR1 is LGHNA and CDR2 YNFKEQ. V lost 0 bases and J lost 1, with 16 bases in between. CDR3 sequence (DNA): TGTGCCAGCAGCCAAGAAGGCGGCCCAAACTGGTCCTACAATGAGCAGTTCTTC. Residues: CASSQEGGPNWSYNEQFF.

The gene calls are TRBV6-5 and TRBJ1-1; 11 bases map to TRBD1. The CDR3 is made up of 14 amino acids. CDR1 is MNHEY and CDR2 is SVGAGI in the germline V gene. V lost 4 bases and J lost 4; bases outside the gene matches: 2. CDR3 sequence reads: CASSWDRGITEAFF. In nucleotides, the CDR3 is TGTGCCAGCAGTTGGGACAGGGGGATCACTGAAGCTTTCTTT.

The chain joins TRBV18 to TRBJ2-1; a weak D match, TRBD1 (6 bases). CDR1 is KGHSH and CDR2 is LQKENI in the germline V gene. This CDR3 spans 14 amino acids. With 4 bases removed from V and 7 bases from J, the gap between germline ends came to 14 bases. Written as DNA, the CDR3 is TGTGCCAGCTCACTCAACGAAAGGGGGAATGAGCAGTTCTTC. It translates to CASSLNERGNEQFF.

The chain couples TRBV5-4 to TRBJ2-1; 11 positions match TRBD1. Germline-derived CDR1 and CDR2 are SGHNT and YYREEE (reference sequence). V lost 4 bases and J lost 2; bases outside the gene matches: 5. CDR3 length: 16 residues. CDR3 DNA sequence: TGTGCCAGCAGCCCACCGGGACAGGGGGCCTACAATGAGCAGTTCTTC. This gives the protein CASSPPGQGAYNEQFF.

The chain employs TRBV15 and TRBJ2-2, with TRBD2 as a possible D gene (6 bases). Trimming stripped 4 bases from V and 4 bases from J, with 16 bases between. Germline assignment: CDR1 LNHNV and CDR2 YYDKDF (reference sequence). The CDR3 runs to 16 residues. In nucleotides, the CDR3 is TGTGCCACCAGCAAGCCTGGGCAGGGAGGCACCGGGGAGCTGTTTTTT. Amino acid sequence: CATSKPGQGGTGELFF.

The chain has TRBV12-5 and TRBJ1-5; 8 bases match TRBD1. The V gene's germline CDR1 is LGHNT and CDR2 FRNRAP. Trimming at V came to 6 bases and at J to 6 bases, leaving 4 bases not matched to a gene. The CDR3 sequence is 13 residues long. The CDR3 protein is CASGAQGAQPQHF. The CDR3 DNA follows: TGTGCTAGTGGGGCTCAGGGGGCTCAGCCCCAGCATTTT.

The sample holds a few counts of this clone. The gene calls are TRBV11-2 and TRBJ1-5; a weak D match, TRBD1 (5 bases). The CDR3 length is 13 residues. Trimming removed 5 bases from V and 9 bases from J, with 14 bases in between. Germline V lookup: CDR1 SGHAT, CDR2 FQNNGV. The CDR3 loop reads CASSQGGARPQHF. The DNA for the CDR3 is TGTGCCAGCAGCCAAGGAGGGGCACGGCCCCAGCATTTT.

The table lists this clone with a count of one. The genes are TRBV28 and TRBJ1-5, with unresolved D. The CDR3 contains 12 residues. The ends were cut back, 5 bases at V and 4 bases at J, with 6 bases in the middle. The V gene's germline CDR1 is MDHEN and CDR2 SYDVKM. The CDR3 spells CASSPRNQPQHF. The DNA of the CDR3 is TGTGCCAGCAGTCCAAGAAATCAGCCCCAGCATTTT. The full variable domain, in which reference TRBV28 and TRBJ1-5 provide the parts outside the CDR3, is DVKVTQSSRYLVKRTGEKVFLECVQDMDHENMFWYRQDPGLGLRLIYFSYDVKMKEKGDIPEGYSVSREKKERFSLILESASTNQTSMYLCASSPRNQPQHFGDGTRLSIL.

The J gene is TRBJ2-1, the V gene TRBV7-3; 12 positions agree with TRBD2. Unmatched junction bases numbered 10, after V lost 6 bases and J lost 10 bases. The germline CDR1 and CDR2 sequences are SGHTA and FQGTGA. CDR3 size: 15 residues. CDR3 sequence reads: CASRPRLAGALEQFF. DNA for the CDR3: TGTGCCAGCAGGCCAAGACTAGCGGGGGCTCTCGAGCAGTTCTTC.

The chain couples TRBV18 to TRBJ2-2; a possible D gene is TRBD1 (6 bases). CDR1 is KGHSH and CDR2 is LQKENI in the germline V gene. The CDR3 sequence is 17 residues long. Trimming removed 1 base at V and 1 base at J, with 13 bases between. CDR3 DNA: TGTGCCAGCTCACCACGGGTGGGGGCAATGAACACCGGGGAGCTGTTTTTT. Its protein product is CASSPRVGAMNTGELFF.

This clone occurred once. The genes are TRBV7-2 and TRBJ2-5; 14 bases match TRBD2. The CDR3 totals 15 residues. Looked up from germline, CDR1 is SGHTA and CDR2 is FQGNSA. J gave up 4 bases and V 4 bases, and 2 bases lay outside the gene matches. The CDR3 spells CASSWTSGGIETQYF. CDR3 in DNA: TGTGCCAGCAGCTGGACTAGCGGGGGGATAGAGACCCAGTACTTC.